The next 22 T cell receptor beta chains were all read from a single sample in a study of shared clonotypes between healthy human individuals. Libraries were prepared by immunoSEQ multiplex PCR; TCRdb keeps only in-frame clonotypes and omits some of them. The sample carries a few hundred thousand clones, roughly 85% recorded once. The sequenced sample consisted of PBMCs. The receptor set was obtained from a woman aged 40 to 49 in good health. Some clones in this sample may be carry-over from other donors' samples.

The chain carries TRBV7-6 and TRBJ2-7, with no clear D. Germline V gene lookup returns CDR1 SGHVS and CDR2 FNYEAQ. V lost 1 base and J lost 3, with 7 bases in between. The CDR3 is 13 amino acids. Written as DNA, the CDR3 is TGTGCCAGCAGCTTAGACAGTAACTACGAGCAGTACTTC. It is translated as CASSLDSNYEQYF.

This chain connects TRBV5-1 to TRBJ2-7, with 8 bases aligning to TRBD2. The CDR3 sequence is 14 residues long. Germline CDR1 SGHRS, CDR2 YFSETQ. V gave up 3 bases and J gave up 6 bases; unmatched junction bases: 8. The CDR3 nucleotides are TGCGCCAGCAGCTGGCGGACGGGAGGGGGCGAGCAGTACTTC. Protein product: CASSWRTGGGEQYF.

V usage is TRBV6-1 and J usage is TRBJ1-1; D is perhaps TRBD1 (6 bases). CDR3 length: 15 residues. Trimming took 2 bases from V and 10 from J, leaving 20 bases between them. CDR1 and CDR2 (germline): MNHNS, SASEGT. The CDR3: CASSERIRDTGRAFF. Written as DNA, the CDR3 is TGTGCCAGCAGTGAAAGGATCCGGGACACCGGTAGAGCTTTCTTT.

The rearrangement joins TRBV18 to TRBJ2-1, with 7 bases matching TRBD1. Germline CDR1 is KGHSH and CDR2 is LQKENI. CDR3 length: 16 residues. Trimming took 0 bases from V and 3 from J; bases not matched to a gene: 5. Here the CDR3 reads CASSPPVGQSYNEQFF. In DNA, the CDR3 is TGTGCCAGCTCACCACCGGTGGGACAGAGCTACAATGAGCAGTTCTTC.

V usage is TRBV19 and J usage is TRBJ2-3, with 9 positions matching TRBD2. The CDR3 runs 16 residues. V shed 6 bases, J shed 0 bases, and the junction held 7 bases outside the gene matches. The V gene's germline CDR1 is LNHDA and CDR2 SQIVND (reference sequence). The CDR3 here is CASRSRLAGSTDTQYF. The CDR3 DNA reads as TGTGCCAGTAGAAGTAGGCTAGCGGGAAGCACAGATACGCAGTATTTT.

This chain connects TRBV7-9 to TRBJ2-5; D tentatively fits TRBD1 or TRBD2 (5 bases each). CDR3 length equals 16 residues. Germline V lookup: CDR1 SEHNR, CDR2 FQNEAQ (reference sequence). The germline V and J ends were trimmed by 3 bases and 4 bases, with 18 bases remaining between them. The CDR3 loop is CASSFFVGTARETQYF. CDR3 in DNA: TGTGCCAGCAGCTTTTTTGTCGGGACGGCTAGAGAGACCCAGTACTTC. Based on the CDR3 plus reference TRBV7-9 and TRBJ2-5, the full variable domain is DTGVSQNPRHKITKRGQNVTFRCDPISEHNRLYWYRQTLGQGPEFLTYFQNEAQLEKSRLLSDRFSAERPKGSFSTLEIQRTEQGDSAMYLCASSFFVGTARETQYFGPGTRLLVL.

DNA for the CDR3: TGTGCCAGCAGCTTAGCCCAGGGACTAGCGGGAGCAAGATACAATGAGCAGTTCTTC. Translating it yields CASSLAQGLAGARYNEQFF. This chain uses TRBV7-9 with TRBJ2-1, with 14 bases identical to TRBD2. V lost 0 bases to trimming and J lost 4 bases; unmatched junction nucleotides: 8. The germline V gene has CDR1 SEHNR and CDR2 FQNEAQ (reference sequence). The CDR3 has 19 residues.

This chain uses TRBV28 with TRBJ2-5; D is unclear. The CDR3 is 13 residues long. Germline V CDR1 and CDR2: MDHEN, SYDVKM. Trimming took 6 bases from V and 1 from J, leaving 9 bases between them. The CDR3 reads CASRYRVQETQYF. CDR3 DNA: TGTGCCAGCAGATACAGAGTCCAAGAGACCCAGTACTTC.

The gene calls are TRBV28 and TRBJ2-3, with D maybe TRBD2 (5 bases). Germline CDR1 and CDR2: MDHEN and SYDVKM. The CDR3 extends over 16 amino acids. V lost 0 bases to trimming and J lost 4 bases, with 14 bases between them. DNA of the CDR3: TGTGCCAGCAGTTTATGGGTGGGAGAGACATCAGATACGCAGTATTTT. The encoded protein is CASSLWVGETSDTQYF.

The chain employs TRBV5-1 and TRBJ2-2, with D possibly being TRBD1 (6 bases). With 4 bases removed from V and 0 bases from J, the gap between germline ends came to 10 bases. The CDR3 contains 15 residues. From germline, CDR1 is SGHRS and CDR2 YFSETQ. CDR3: CASSADSPNTGELFF. The CDR3 coding sequence is TGCGCCAGCAGCGCGGACAGCCCGAACACCGGGGAGCTGTTTTTT.

This clone was recorded at least ten times. This chain links TRBV7-9 with TRBJ1-3; TRBD1 is a possible D gene (5 bases). The CDR3 is 13 amino acids. The germline CDR1 and CDR2 sequences are SEHNR and FQNEAQ (reference sequence). Trimming cost V 8 bases and J 1 base, with 9 bases left between them. The CDR3 loop reads CASAKGSGNTIYF. The CDR3 DNA is TGTGCCAGCGCCAAGGGGTCTGGAAACACCATATATTTT.

The rearrangement joins TRBV7-8 to TRBJ2-7, with TRBD2 identical over 7 bases. Germline-derived CDR1 and CDR2 are SGHVS and FQNEAQ. The CDR3 contains 12 residues. With V trimmed by 7 bases and J by 7 bases, 7 bases remained unmatched. The CDR3 spells CASNSGWGEQYF. The CDR3 DNA follows: TGTGCCAGCAATAGCGGGTGGGGTGAGCAGTACTTC. Drawing the rest from reference TRBV7-8 and TRBJ2-7, the complete variable domain is GAGVSQSPRYKVAKRGQDVALRCDPISGHVSLFWYQQALGQGPEFLTYFQNEAQLDKSGLPSDRFFAERPEGSVSTLKIQRTQQEDSAVYLCASNSGWGEQYFGPGTRLTVT.

The chain couples TRBV18 to TRBJ2-7; 11 bases map to TRBD1. CDR3 size: 16 residues. V trimming: 3 bases; J trimming: 5 bases; junction bases outside the gene matches: 9. Per the germline V gene, CDR1 is KGHSH and CDR2 is LQKENI. CDR3 in amino acids: CASSPPRGQGAHEQYF. The CDR3 DNA follows: TGTGCCAGCTCACCGCCCCGAGGACAGGGGGCCCACGAGCAGTACTTC.

The chain links TRBV30 to TRBJ1-2; tentative D call: TRBD1 (5 bases). Trimming removed 1 base from V and 7 bases from J, with 13 bases in between. The CDR3 runs 13 residues. Germline V gene data show CDR1 as GTSNPN and CDR2 as SVGIG (reference sequence). The DNA of the CDR3 is TGTGCCTGGAGTGGGGAGGGGATATCTGGCTACACCTTC. Translated: CAWSGEGISGYTF.

The chain employs TRBV29-1 and TRBJ2-1; no reliable D call. V was trimmed by 3 bases and J by 7 bases, leaving 10 bases between them. The CDR3 extends over 12 amino acids. The germline V gene has CDR1 SQVTM and CDR2 ANQGSEA. The CDR3 nucleotides read TGCAGCGTTGAGGGTCGGTGGAATGAGCAGTTCTTC. It encodes CSVEGRWNEQFF.

This clone has a single count. The gene calls are TRBV15 and TRBJ2-7, with 9 bases lining up with TRBD2. The V and J ends lost 5 bases and 5 bases, in that order; junction bases with no gene match: 7. This CDR3 region has 14 residues. In germline, CDR1 is LNHNV, CDR2 YYDKDF (reference sequence). The CDR3 nucleotides read TGTGCCACCAGCGAGATAGCGGGAGAACACGAGCAGTACTTC. Protein product: CATSEIAGEHEQYF.

The rearrangement links TRBV9 to TRBJ2-1; D gene unclear. V was clipped by 0 bases and J by 6 bases, with 13 bases between them. CDR1 and CDR2 (germline): SGDLS, YYNGEE. This CDR3 region has 15 residues. CDR3: CASSVALKPPNEQFF. The CDR3 DNA is TGTGCCAGCAGCGTAGCCCTTAAACCCCCCAATGAGCAGTTCTTC.

The chain combines TRBV5-6 with TRBJ2-5; no reliable D call. Germline V gene lookup returns CDR1 SGHDT and CDR2 YYEEEE. The length of the CDR3 is 12 residues. Trimming removed 1 base from V and 4 bases from J, with 5 bases in between. The CDR3 DNA reads as TGTGCCAGCAGCTTGTGGACAGAGACCCAGTACTTC. It translates to CASSLWTETQYF.

The chain is built from TRBV5-4 and TRBJ2-2; D may be TRBD1 or TRBD2 (6 bases each). V lost 0 bases and J lost 5, with 14 bases in between. CDR3 size: 16 residues. CDR1 is SGHNT, CDR2 YYREEE, per germline (reference sequence). The CDR3 nucleotides are TGTGCCAGCAGCTTGGAGGGGGGAGTGGGAACCGGGGAGCTGTTTTTT. Translated, it gives CASSLEGGVGTGELFF.

The chain links TRBV15 to TRBJ1-1; no clear D gene. The germline V gene encodes CDR1 LNHNV and CDR2 YYDKDF (reference sequence). V dropped 0 bases and J dropped 1 base, with 9 bases sitting between them. The CDR3 sequence is 15 residues long. CDR3 amino acids: CATSRDREANTEAFF. CDR3 DNA sequence: TGTGCCACCAGCAGAGATCGGGAGGCGAACACTGAAGCTTTCTTT.

This clone appeared a few times. The gene calls are TRBV7-2 and TRBJ2-1, with D tentatively TRBD2 (6 bases). The CDR3 is 13 amino acids. CDR1 is SGHTA and CDR2 is FQGNSA in the germline V gene. Trimming shortened V by 3 bases and J by 7 bases, and 10 bases separated the two germline ends. For the CDR3, the DNA is TGTGCCAGCAGCTTCCCAGGGAGGAATGAGCAGTTCTTC. Translation gives CASSFPGRNEQFF.

The gene calls are TRBV19 and TRBJ1-2; D gene unclear. V gave up 6 bases and J gave up 1 base, with 15 bases separating them. Germline CDR1 reads LNHDA; CDR2 reads SQIVND (reference sequence). This CDR3 contains 15 residues. The CDR3 is CASRPPGDVNYGYTF. CDR3 bases: TGTGCCAGTAGACCTCCCGGAGACGTTAACTATGGCTACACCTTC.